These 14 T cell receptor beta chains originate from one sample sequenced in a study of T cell responses to AZD1222 COVID-19 vaccine. Measured with immunoSEQ multiplex PCR; TCRdb has only the in-frame clones, and not every one. In the table there are 120,000 to 150,000 clones, roughly 88% of which are singletons. Here the sequenced sample was peripheral blood, taken on day 0 of AZD1222 vaccination. The receptors here all came from an adult in good health.

This clone was picked up one time. The J gene is TRBJ1-6, the V gene TRBV24-1; no definite D call. CDR3 length equals 15 residues. Trimming shortened V by 2 bases and J by 0 bases, and 4 bases separated the two germline ends. CDR1 and CDR2 (germline): KGHDR, SFDVKD. CDR3 sequence: CATSDSTSYNSPLHF. CDR3 DNA: TGTGCCACCAGTGATTCGACCTCCTATAATTCACCCCTCCACTTT.

This clone has only a few counts. The chain uses TRBV7-2 and TRBJ2-7, with D hard to call. Germline assignment: CDR1 SGHTA and CDR2 FQGNSA. The CDR3 contains 12 residues. The V gene lost 2 bases and the J gene lost 4 bases, with 6 bases spanning the gap. The CDR3 sequence is CASSLNRYEQYF. The CDR3 region has the DNA TGTGCCAGCAGCTTAAACCGTTACGAGCAGTACTTC. Using reference TRBV7-2 and TRBJ2-7 for the parts outside the CDR3, the full variable domain is GAGVSQSPSNKVTEKGKDVELRCDPISGHTALYWYRQSLGQGLEFLIYFQGNSAPDKSGLPSDRFSAERTGGSVSTLTIQRTQQEDSAVYLCASSLNRYEQYFGPGTRLTVT.

The DNA of the CDR3 is TGTGCCAGCAGCTTACTCGTCGATGAGCAGTTCTTC. Its translation: CASSLLVDEQFF. The chain combines TRBV7-9 with TRBJ2-1; D gene ambiguous. Germline-derived CDR1 and CDR2 are SEHNR and FQNEAQ (reference sequence). The CDR3 contains 12 residues. Trimming removed 2 bases from V and 8 bases from J, with 7 bases in between.

The chain links TRBV18 to TRBJ1-3; no definite D call. Germline V gene data show CDR1 as KGHSH and CDR2 as LQKENI. Trimming stripped 2 bases from V and 4 bases from J, with 18 bases between. The CDR3 contains 17 residues. The CDR3 loop is CASSPAKQSLWGNTIYF. CDR3 coding DNA: TGTGCCAGCTCACCAGCTAAACAGTCACTCTGGGGAAACACCATATATTTT.

The rearrangement uses TRBV6-5 and TRBJ1-1; D unresolved. This CDR3 has 12 residues. Germline V gene data show CDR1 as MNHEY and CDR2 as SVGAGI. V was shortened by 6 bases and J by 3 bases, with 8 bases between the two germline ends. CDR3 residues: CASSPEYTEAFF. The CDR3 DNA follows: TGTGCCAGCAGCCCAGAGTACACTGAAGCTTTCTTT.

Details on this clone: Other DNA sequences in the same sample also yield this CDR3. The chain uses TRBV5-4 and TRBJ1-2, with 7 nucleotides matching TRBD1. The germline V gene has CDR1 SGHNT and CDR2 YYREEE (reference sequence). V lost 3 bases to trimming and J lost 3 bases; unmatched junction nucleotides: 2. The CDR3 is made up of 13 amino acids. CDR3 sequence reads: CASSYGTDYGYTF. The DNA for the CDR3 is TGTGCCAGCAGCTACGGGACAGACTATGGCTACACCTTC.

The CDR3 DNA reads TGTGCCAGCAGCGAGGGGGGACTAGCGGCTGCCTACGAGCAGTACTTC. It is translated as CASSEGGLAAAYEQYF. The chain recombines TRBV7-2 with TRBJ2-7; 11 nucleotides agree with TRBD2. Trimming took 5 bases from V and 2 from J; bases not matched to a gene: 8. The CDR3 is 16 residues long. The germline V gene has CDR1 SGHTA and CDR2 FQGNSA. The full variable domain, rest sourced from reference TRBV7-2 and TRBJ2-7, is GAGVSQSPSNKVTEKGKDVELRCDPISGHTALYWYRQSLGQGLEFLIYFQGNSAPDKSGLPSDRFSAERTGGSVSTLTIQRTQQEDSAVYLCASSEGGLAAAYEQYFGPGTRLTVT.

CDR3 DNA: TGCGCCAGCAGCTTGGTGGGCAGCCCTGGGGACGGCTACACCTTC. As protein: CASSLVGSPGDGYTF. The V gene is TRBV5-1, the J gene TRBJ1-2, with D maybe TRBD1 (5 bases). Germline V gives CDR1 SGHRS, CDR2 YFSETQ. The V and J ends lost 0 bases and 8 bases respectively, with 17 bases between them. The CDR3 sequence is 15 residues long.

The J gene is TRBJ1-2, the V gene TRBV30; D remains unclear. The germline gives CDR1 GTSNPN, CDR2 SVGIG (reference sequence). V lost 1 base and J lost 6, with 9 bases in between. The length of the CDR3 is 12 residues. The CDR3 region has the DNA TGTGCCTGGAGTGGGAGGGTACATGGCTACACCTTC. Its translation is CAWSGRVHGYTF. Filled out from reference TRBV30 and TRBJ1-2, the complete variable domain reads SQTIHQWPATLVQPVGSPLSLECTVEGTSNPNLYWYRQAAGRGLQLLFYSVGIGQISSEVPQNLSASRPQDRQFILSSKKLLLSDSGFYLCAWSGRVHGYTFGSGTRLTVV.

The J gene is TRBJ2-7, the V gene TRBV7-2; 8 bases are shared with TRBD2. The CDR3 length is 16 residues. Germline values: CDR1 SGHTA, CDR2 FQGNSA. V was clipped by 0 bases and J by 2 bases; unmatched bases: 6. CDR3 sequence reads: CASSLASGGLPYEQYF. In DNA form, the CDR3 reads TGTGCCAGCAGCTTAGCTTCGGGAGGGCTTCCCTACGAGCAGTACTTC.

V is TRBV5-1 and J is TRBJ2-2, with TRBD2 matching over 10 bases. J lost 7 bases, V lost 1 base, and 4 bases had no gene match. CDR3 size: 15 residues. CDR1 SGHRS and CDR2 YFSETQ come from the germline V gene. The CDR3 is CASSLTSGKGGELFF. The CDR3 DNA is TGCGCCAGCAGCTTGACTAGCGGGAAGGGCGGGGAGCTGTTTTTT. Full variable domain (outside the CDR3, taken from reference TRBV5-1 and TRBJ2-2): KAGVTQTPRYLIKTRGQQVTLSCSPISGHRSVSWYQQTPGQGLQFLFEYFSETQRNKGNFPGRFSGRQFSNSRSEMNVSTLELGDSALYLCASSLTSGKGGELFFGEGSRLTVL.

For the CDR3, the DNA is TGCGCCAGCAGCTTGGGGGGGACATTGAACACCGGGGAGCTGTTTTTT. Translating gives CASSLGGTLNTGELFF. The gene calls are TRBV5-1 and TRBJ2-2, with D tentatively TRBD1 (6 bases). V was pared by 0 bases and J by 1 base, with 10 bases between. Germline V CDR1 and CDR2: SGHRS, YFSETQ. The CDR3 loop spans 16 amino acids.

For this clone: The same CDR3 arises from other DNA sequences in this sample as well. The gene calls are TRBV6-2 or TRBV6-3 and TRBJ2-1; 7 nucleotides line up with TRBD2. From germline, CDR1 is MNHEY and CDR2 SVGEGT. This CDR3 has 16 residues. V lost 6 bases to trimming and J lost 3 bases; unmatched junction nucleotides: 11. CDR3 residues: CASSPLSSGLYNEQFF. CDR3 sequence (DNA): TGTGCCAGCAGCCCGCTTTCTAGCGGCCTCTACAATGAGCAGTTCTTC.

The genes are TRBV19 and TRBJ2-7; 7 nucleotides match TRBD1. From germline, CDR1 is LNHDA and CDR2 SQIVND (reference sequence). The CDR3 is 14 residues long. V was pared by 3 bases and J by 4 bases, with 6 bases of the junction left unmatched. In DNA form, the CDR3 reads TGTGCCAGTAGTATCCGACAGGGATCTTACGAGCAGTACTTC. As protein: CASSIRQGSYEQYF.